These T cell receptor beta chains were read from a single sample in a study of beta chain features in type 1 diabetes. TCRdb keeps only in-frame clones here, not all; method: immunoSEQ multiplex PCR. The table has some 370,000 clones, over 9% seen once. Material: central memory CD4+ T cells from blood. These receptors came from a man aged 25 to 45 with type 1 diabetes. Each CDR3 is given with its conserved first and last residue. Fields, in order: V gene, CDR3 protein.

TRBV27,CATKYGTPNTGELFF
TRBV11-2,CASSAPGQGDTGELFF
TRBV28,CASSFRGAEGQAYGYTF
TRBV5-4,CASSLALYGYTF
TRBV28,CASSSQGLAGGKNTGELFF
TRBV6-5,CASSYGQKNTEAFF
TRBV28,CASSFFGKGGDTEAFF
TRBV5-1,CASGSGPTDTQYF
TRBV7-3,CASSFGQGETQYF
TRBV2,CASSGGWGETQYF